The T cell receptor (beta chain) described here comes from a study of T cells in tumors after PD-1 blockade. For the study at large: Mean per tumor sample: tens of thousands of templates (about 550-99,264), thousands of unique clonotypes. Study-wide results and caveats: Blood contained 35% to 50% of the tumor's TCR clonotypes.

The germline V gene has CDR1 KGHSH and CDR2 LQKENI. V trimming: 6 bases; J trimming: 0 bases; junction bases outside the gene matches: 4. The CDR3 covers 14 residues. The average interval from treatment start to post-treatment squamous cell carcinoma sampling was 31 days. This clone was observed a few times. Its antigen is not identified. Sequenced by immunoSEQ multiplex PCR; TCRdb stores in-frame clones only, minus some. This table has roughly 3,800 clones, less than 70% appearing once. V and J are TRBV18 and TRBJ2-7; 8 positions agree with TRBD1. The specimen comprised tumor tissue, sampled after anti-PD-1 treatment. The clonotype was recovered from a human donor with cutaneous squamous cell carcinoma. The CDR3 DNA sequence: TGTGCCAGCTCGCGGGACAGGAGCTCCTACGAGCAGTACTTC. Protein: CASSRDRSSYEQYF.